This section outlines one T cell receptor beta chain sequence together with its context. Its antigen is undetermined. This may come from a read error, since a much larger clone is one base off. V shed 5 bases and J shed 12 bases, with 20 bases lying between them. The CDR3 has 14 amino acids. Germline CDR1 reads WSHSY; CDR2 reads SAAADI. The data belong to a study of read filtering for tumor transcriptome and immune sequencing. Study-level background: Among patients, 17 to 20 were male and 14 female, aged about 45 to 90 (mean about 69). After DNase treatment, RNA was made into whole-transcriptome libraries.

The library was built from roughly 400 ng RNA with molecular barcoded adaptors for alpha/delta and beta/gamma chains. From the reads, TCRdb called clonotypes with MiXCR, one entry per CDR3 protein. The data hold 40,000 or so distinct CDR3 sequences, with about 14% observed a single time. Study observations and caveats: About four fifths of IR-seq clonotypes had a single read, yet these held roughly 3.8% of reads.

This chain links TRBV10-2 with TRBJ2-1; a weak D match, TRBD1 (6 bases). Sequencing was performed on a population of CD138-negative cells sorted from bone marrow. This clonotype was obtained from a donor at least 40 years old with multiple myeloma. The CDR3 is CASSPSRTVSGQFF. The DNA for the CDR3 is TGCGCCAGCAGTCCAAGCCGGACAGTCAGTGGGCAGTTCTTC.